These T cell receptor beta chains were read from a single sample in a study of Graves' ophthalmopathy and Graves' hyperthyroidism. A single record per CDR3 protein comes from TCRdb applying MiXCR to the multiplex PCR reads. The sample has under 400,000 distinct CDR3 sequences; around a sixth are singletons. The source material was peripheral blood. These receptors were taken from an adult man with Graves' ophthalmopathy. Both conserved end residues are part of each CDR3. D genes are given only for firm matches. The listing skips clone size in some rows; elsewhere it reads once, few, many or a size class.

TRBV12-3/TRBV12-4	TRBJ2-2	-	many	CASRLTGSGELFF	TGTGCCAGCAGACTGACAGGTTCCGGGGAGCTGTTTTTT
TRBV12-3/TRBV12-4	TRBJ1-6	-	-	CASTLSGVGYSPLHF	TGTGCCAGCACCCTATCCGGGGTTGGGTATTCACCCCTCCACTTT
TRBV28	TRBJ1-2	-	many	CASSLDPRLGGYTF	TGTGCCAGCAGTTTGGACCCTCGGTTGGGCGGCTACACCTTC
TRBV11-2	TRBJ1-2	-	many	CASSLSQSLIYGYTF	TGTGCCAGCAGCTTATCACAATCCCTGATCTATGGCTACACCTTC
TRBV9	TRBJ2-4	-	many	CASSVGLAKNIQYF	TGTGCCAGCAGCGTCGGACTAGCCAAAAACATTCAGTACTTC
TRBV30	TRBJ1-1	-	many	CAWSDLGLPNTEAFF	TGTGCCTGGAGTGATCTAGGACTTCCGAACACTGAAGCTTTCTTT
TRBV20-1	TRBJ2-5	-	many	CSGRSPVQETQYF	TGCAGTGGGAGATCCCCAGTTCAAGAGACCCAGTACTTC
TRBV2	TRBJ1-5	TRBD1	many	CASSIMGQPVQPQHF	TGTGCCAGCAGTATTATGGGACAGCCAGTTCAGCCCCAGCATTTT
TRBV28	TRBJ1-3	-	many	CASSLSPFPGNTIYF	TGTGCCAGCAGTTTATCTCCTTTTCCGGGAAACACCATATATTTT
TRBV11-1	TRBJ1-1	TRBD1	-	CASSKARLKTGGHTEAFF	TGTGCCAGCAGTAAAGCTCGACTTAAGACAGGGGGCCACACTGAAGCTTTCTTT
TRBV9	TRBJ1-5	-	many	CASSVAGRDSNQPQHF	TGTGCCAGCAGCGTAGCAGGCCGGGATAGCAATCAGCCCCAGCATTTT
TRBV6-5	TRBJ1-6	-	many	CASSYSENRLIVPDSPLHF	TGTGCCAGCAGTTACTCAGAAAACAGGCTAATAGTCCCGGATTCACCCCTCCACTTT
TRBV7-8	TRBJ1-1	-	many	CASSLSGLSANTEAFF	TGTGCCAGCAGCTTATCGGGGCTATCAGCGAACACTGAAGCTTTCTTT
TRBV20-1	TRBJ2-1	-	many	CSARGMRGSYNEQFF	TGCAGTGCGAGAGGCATGCGGGGATCCTACAATGAGCAGTTCTTC
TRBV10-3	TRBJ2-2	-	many	CAISEHSTNTGELFF	TGTGCCATCAGTGAACACTCTACGAACACCGGGGAGCTGTTTTTT
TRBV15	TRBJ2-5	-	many	CATSKLTGEETQYF	TGTGCCACCAGCAAACTGACGGGGGAAGAGACCCAGTACTTC
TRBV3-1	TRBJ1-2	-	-	CASSQGPGGAGYGYTF	TGTGCCAGCAGCCAAGGACCCGGGGGCGCGGGCTATGGCTACACCTTC
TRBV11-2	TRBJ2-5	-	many	CASSLVGAVQETQYF	TGTGCCAGCAGCTTAGTTGGGGCTGTCCAAGAGACCCAGTACTTC
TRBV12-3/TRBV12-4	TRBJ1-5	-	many	CASMRGLGPQHF	TGTGCCAGCATGCGGGGGCTGGGGCCCCAGCATTTT
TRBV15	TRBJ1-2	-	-	CATSRERGPYGYTF	TGTGCCACCAGCAGAGAACGGGGTCCCTATGGCTACACCTTC
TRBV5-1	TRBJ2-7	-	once	CASSLGWNERYF	TGCGCCAGCAGCTTGGGTTGGAACGAGCGGTACTTC
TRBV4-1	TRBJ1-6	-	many	CASSQDSADRGTLHF	TGCGCCAGCAGCCAAGACTCGGCGGACCGGGGAACCCTCCACTTT
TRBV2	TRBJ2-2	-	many	CASSRDVANTGELFF	TGTGCCAGCAGTAGGGACGTCGCGAACACCGGGGAGCTGTTTTTT
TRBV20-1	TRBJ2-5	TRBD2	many	CSAPLAGQETQYF	TGCAGTGCTCCTCTAGCGGGACAAGAGACCCAGTACTTC
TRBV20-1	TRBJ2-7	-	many	CSARAARPSYEQYF	TGCAGTGCTAGAGCAGCCCGACCCTCCTACGAGCAGTACTTC
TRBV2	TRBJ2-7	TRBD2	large	CASSPTSGRYEQYF	TGTGCCAGCAGCCCGACTAGCGGGAGGTACGAGCAGTACTTC
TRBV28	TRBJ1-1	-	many	CASSFVGIMNTEAFF	TGTGCCAGCAGTTTTGTAGGGATCATGAACACTGAAGCTTTCTTT
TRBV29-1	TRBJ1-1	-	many	CSDGRTRAFF	TGCAGCGATGGACGGACTAGAGCTTTCTTT
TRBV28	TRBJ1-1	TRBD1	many	CASSLGTGGTNTEAFF	TGTGCCAGCAGTTTGGGGACAGGGGGCACGAACACTGAAGCTTTCTTT
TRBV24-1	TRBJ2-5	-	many	CATSDFKQRQETQYF	TGTGCCACCAGTGATTTTAAACAGAGACAAGAGACCCAGTACTTC
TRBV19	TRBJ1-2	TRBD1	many	CATQQPGQANYGYTF	TGTGCCACCCAACAACCGGGACAGGCCAACTATGGCTACACCTTC
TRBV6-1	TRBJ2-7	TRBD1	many	CASSPRTGGVEEQYF	TGTGCCAGCAGTCCGCGGACAGGGGGGGTTGAGGAGCAGTACTTC
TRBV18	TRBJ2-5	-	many	CASSPRQGPQETQYF	TGTGCCAGCTCACCACGTCAAGGCCCCCAAGAGACCCAGTACTTC
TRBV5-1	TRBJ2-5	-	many	CASSDSETQYF	TGCGCCAGCTCGGACTCGGAGACCCAGTACTTC
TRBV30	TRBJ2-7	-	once	CAWSVRSLVSYEQYF	TGTGCCTGGAGTGTACGGTCTCTAGTCTCCTACGAGCAGTACTTC
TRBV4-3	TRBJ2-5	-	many	CASSQGLLTGTETQYF	TGCGCCAGCAGCCAAGGTCTCCTTACAGGGACAGAGACCCAGTACTTC
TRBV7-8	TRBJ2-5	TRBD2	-	CASSSGLAAVAQYF	TGTGCCAGCAGCTCCGGACTAGCAGCAGTGGCCCAGTACTTC
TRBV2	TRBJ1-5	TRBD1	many	CASSPETGPRQPQHF	TGTGCCAGCTCTCCTGAGACAGGGCCGCGGCAGCCCCAGCATTTT
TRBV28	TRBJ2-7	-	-	CASTSDSHPSYEQYF	TGTGCCAGCACCTCGGACAGCCACCCCTCCTACGAGCAGTACTTC
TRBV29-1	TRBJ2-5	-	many	CSVGWGQETQYF	TGCAGCGTTGGATGGGGCCAAGAGACCCAGTACTTC
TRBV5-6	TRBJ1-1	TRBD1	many	CASSLIEGAEKAFF	TGTGCCAGCAGCTTGATTGAGGGGGCTGAAAAGGCTTTCTTT
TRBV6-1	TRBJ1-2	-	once	CASSNQDNYGYTF	TGTGCCAGCAGCAACCAGGATAACTATGGCTACACCTTC
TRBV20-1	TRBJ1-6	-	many	CSARGDGNSPLHF	TGCAGTGCTAGAGGGGACGGTAATTCACCCCTCCACTTT
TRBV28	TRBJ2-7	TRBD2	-	CASNFQSGRAQYF	TGTGCCAGCAACTTCCAGTCAGGGAGGGCGCAGTACTTC
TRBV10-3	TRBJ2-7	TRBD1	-	CAISEIDRGNEQYF	TGTGCCATCAGTGAAATAGACAGGGGGAATGAGCAGTACTTC
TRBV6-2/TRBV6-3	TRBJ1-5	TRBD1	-	CASTSAGQANQPQHF	TGTGCCAGCACCTCCGCGGGACAGGCGAATCAGCCCCAGCATTTT
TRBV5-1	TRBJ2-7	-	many	CASSSAGSSYEQYF	TGCGCCAGCAGCTCAGCAGGCAGCTCCTACGAGCAGTACTTC
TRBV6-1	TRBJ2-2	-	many	CASSEQANTGELFF	TGTGCCAGCAGTGAACAGGCGAACACCGGGGAGCTGTTTTTT
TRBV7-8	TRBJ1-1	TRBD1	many	CASSSPRGQGATEAFF	TGTGCCAGCAGCTCCCCCCGCGGACAGGGGGCCACTGAAGCTTTCTTT
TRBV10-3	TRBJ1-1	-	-	CEQGRPLPLMNTEAFF	TGTGAACAGGGCAGACCGTTACCCCTAATGAACACTGAAGCTTTCTTT
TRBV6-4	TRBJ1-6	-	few	CASSDSGDNSPLHF	TGTGCCAGCAGTGACTCTGGGGATAATTCACCCCTCCACTTT
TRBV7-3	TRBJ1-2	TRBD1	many	CASSPRDRGHALDGYTF	TGTGCCAGCAGCCCCCGGGACAGGGGGCACGCGCTTGATGGCTACACCTTC
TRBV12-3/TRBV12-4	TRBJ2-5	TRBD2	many	CASSPVGGEWETQYF	TGTGCCAGCAGTCCGGTGGGAGGGGAGTGGGAGACCCAGTACTTC
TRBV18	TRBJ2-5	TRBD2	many	CASSPTSWETQYF	TGTGCCAGCTCGCCGACTAGCTGGGAGACCCAGTACTTC
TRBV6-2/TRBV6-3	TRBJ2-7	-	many	CASSYSTGGWDEQYF	TGTGCCAGCAGTTACTCGACTGGAGGGTGGGACGAGCAGTACTTC
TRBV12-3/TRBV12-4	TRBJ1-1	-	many	CASTRGEMNTEAFF	TGTGCCAGCACCAGGGGAGAGATGAACACTGAAGCTTTCTTT
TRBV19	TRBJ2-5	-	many	CASSTQGETQYF	TGTGCCAGTAGTACGCAGGGGGAGACCCAGTACTTC
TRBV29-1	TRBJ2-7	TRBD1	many	CSALRDRSSYEQYF	TGCAGCGCCCTCCGGGACAGGAGCTCCTACGAGCAGTACTTC
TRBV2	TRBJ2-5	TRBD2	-	CASRTGTSGRTQYF	TGTGCCAGCAGGACCGGGACTAGCGGTAGGACCCAGTACTTC